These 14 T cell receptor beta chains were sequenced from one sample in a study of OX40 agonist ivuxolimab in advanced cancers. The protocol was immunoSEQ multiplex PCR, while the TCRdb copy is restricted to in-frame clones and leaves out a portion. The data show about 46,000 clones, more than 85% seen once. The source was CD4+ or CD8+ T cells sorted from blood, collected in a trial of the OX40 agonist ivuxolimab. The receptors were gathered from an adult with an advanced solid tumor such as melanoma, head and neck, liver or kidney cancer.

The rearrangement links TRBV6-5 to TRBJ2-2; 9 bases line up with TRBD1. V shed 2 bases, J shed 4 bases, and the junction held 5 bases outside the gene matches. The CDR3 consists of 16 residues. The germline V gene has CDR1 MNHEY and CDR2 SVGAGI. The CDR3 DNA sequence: TGTGCCAGCAGTTACACCACGACAGGGGGCACCGGGGAGCTGTTTTTT. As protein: CASSYTTTGGTGELFF.

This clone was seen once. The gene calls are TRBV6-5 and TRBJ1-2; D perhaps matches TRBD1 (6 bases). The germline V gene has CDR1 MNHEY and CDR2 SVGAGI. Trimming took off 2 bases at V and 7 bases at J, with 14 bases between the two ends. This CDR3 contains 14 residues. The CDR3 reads CASSYMEGDGGYTF. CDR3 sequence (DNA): TGTGCCAGCAGTTACATGGAGGGGGACGGTGGCTACACCTTC.

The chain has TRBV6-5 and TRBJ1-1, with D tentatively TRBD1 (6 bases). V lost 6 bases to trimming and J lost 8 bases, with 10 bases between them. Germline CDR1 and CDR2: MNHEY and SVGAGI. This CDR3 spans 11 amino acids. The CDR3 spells CASSSDREAFF. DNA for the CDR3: TGTGCCAGCAGCTCGGACAGAGAAGCTTTCTTT.

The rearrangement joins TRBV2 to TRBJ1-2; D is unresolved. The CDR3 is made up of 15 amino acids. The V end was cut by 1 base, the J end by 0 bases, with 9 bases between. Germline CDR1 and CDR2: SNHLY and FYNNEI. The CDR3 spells CASSEGRVANYGYTF. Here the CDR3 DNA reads TGTGCCAGCAGTGAAGGAAGGGTTGCTAACTATGGCTACACCTTC.

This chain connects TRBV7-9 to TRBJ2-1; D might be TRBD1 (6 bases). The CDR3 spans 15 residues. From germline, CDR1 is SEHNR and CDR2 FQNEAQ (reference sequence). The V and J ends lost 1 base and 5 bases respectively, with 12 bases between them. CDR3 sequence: CASSLVGGLDNEQFF. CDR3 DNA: TGTGCCAGCAGCTTAGTTGGGGGCCTCGACAATGAGCAGTTCTTC.

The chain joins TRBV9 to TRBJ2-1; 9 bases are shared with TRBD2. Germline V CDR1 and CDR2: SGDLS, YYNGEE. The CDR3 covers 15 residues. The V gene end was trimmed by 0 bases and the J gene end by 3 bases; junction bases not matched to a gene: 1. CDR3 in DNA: TGTGCCAGCAGCGTAGTAGCGGGAGACTACAATGAGCAGTTCTTC. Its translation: CASSVVAGDYNEQFF.

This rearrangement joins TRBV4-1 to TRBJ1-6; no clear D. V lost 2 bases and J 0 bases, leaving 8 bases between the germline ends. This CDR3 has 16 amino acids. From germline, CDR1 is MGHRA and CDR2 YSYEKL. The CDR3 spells CASSQIASSYNSPLHF. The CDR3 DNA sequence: TGCGCCAGCAGCCAAATTGCGAGCTCCTATAATTCACCCCTCCACTTT.

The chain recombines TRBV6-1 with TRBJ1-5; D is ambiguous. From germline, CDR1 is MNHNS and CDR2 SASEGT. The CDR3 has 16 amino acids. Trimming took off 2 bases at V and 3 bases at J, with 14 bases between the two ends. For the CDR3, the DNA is TGTGCCAGCAGTGAACCAACGGCGGGCTTCAATCAGCCCCAGCATTTT. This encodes CASSEPTAGFNQPQHF.

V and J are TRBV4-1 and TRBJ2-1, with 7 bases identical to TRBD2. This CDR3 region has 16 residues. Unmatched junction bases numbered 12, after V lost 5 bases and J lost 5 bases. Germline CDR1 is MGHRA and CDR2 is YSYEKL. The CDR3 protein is CASSGPGGNANNEQFF. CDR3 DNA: TGCGCCAGCAGCGGGCCCGGGGGGAACGCGAACAATGAGCAGTTCTTC.

The CDR3 DNA reads as TGTGCCAGCAGCTTGCCGGGGGACCCCTACAATGAGCAGTTCTTC. Its protein is CASSLPGDPYNEQFF. This chain joins TRBV5-5 and TRBJ2-1; weak D call: TRBD2 (6 bases). Germline lookup yields CDR1 SGHKS and CDR2 YYEKEE (reference sequence). This CDR3 spans 15 amino acids. V was pared by 1 base and J by 2 bases, with 10 bases between. Supplemented by reference TRBV5-5 and TRBJ2-1, the full variable domain reads DAGVTQSPTHLIKTRGQQVTLRCSPISGHKSVSWYQQVLGQGPQFIFQYYEKEERGRGNFPDRFSARQFPNYSSELNVNALLLGDSALYLCASSLPGDPYNEQFFGPGTRLTVL.

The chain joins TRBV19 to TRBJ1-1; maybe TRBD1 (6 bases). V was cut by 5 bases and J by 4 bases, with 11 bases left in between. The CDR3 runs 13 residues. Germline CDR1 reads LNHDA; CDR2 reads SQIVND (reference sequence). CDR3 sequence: CASSYSQGTEAFF. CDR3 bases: TGTGCCAGTAGTTACTCACAGGGCACTGAAGCTTTCTTT.

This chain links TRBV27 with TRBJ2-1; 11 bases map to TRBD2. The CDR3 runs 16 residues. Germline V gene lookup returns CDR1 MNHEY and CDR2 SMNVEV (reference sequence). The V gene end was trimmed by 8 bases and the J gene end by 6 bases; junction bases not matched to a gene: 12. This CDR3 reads CASWGRLAGNLNEQFF. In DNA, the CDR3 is TGTGCCAGCTGGGGGAGACTAGCGGGAAATCTCAATGAGCAGTTCTTC.

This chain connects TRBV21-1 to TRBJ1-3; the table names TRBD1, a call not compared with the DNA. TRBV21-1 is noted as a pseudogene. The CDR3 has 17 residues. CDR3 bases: TGTGCCAGCAGCAAACCGACAGGGGCCCTCTCTGGAAACACCATATATTTT. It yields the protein CASSKPTGALSGNTIYF.

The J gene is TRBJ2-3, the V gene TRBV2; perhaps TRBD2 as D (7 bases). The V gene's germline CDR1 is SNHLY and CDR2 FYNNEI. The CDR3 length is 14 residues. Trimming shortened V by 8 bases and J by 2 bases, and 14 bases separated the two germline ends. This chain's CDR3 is CASGEGGHTDTQYF. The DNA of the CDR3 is TGTGCCAGCGGGGAGGGGGGCCACACAGATACGCAGTATTTT.